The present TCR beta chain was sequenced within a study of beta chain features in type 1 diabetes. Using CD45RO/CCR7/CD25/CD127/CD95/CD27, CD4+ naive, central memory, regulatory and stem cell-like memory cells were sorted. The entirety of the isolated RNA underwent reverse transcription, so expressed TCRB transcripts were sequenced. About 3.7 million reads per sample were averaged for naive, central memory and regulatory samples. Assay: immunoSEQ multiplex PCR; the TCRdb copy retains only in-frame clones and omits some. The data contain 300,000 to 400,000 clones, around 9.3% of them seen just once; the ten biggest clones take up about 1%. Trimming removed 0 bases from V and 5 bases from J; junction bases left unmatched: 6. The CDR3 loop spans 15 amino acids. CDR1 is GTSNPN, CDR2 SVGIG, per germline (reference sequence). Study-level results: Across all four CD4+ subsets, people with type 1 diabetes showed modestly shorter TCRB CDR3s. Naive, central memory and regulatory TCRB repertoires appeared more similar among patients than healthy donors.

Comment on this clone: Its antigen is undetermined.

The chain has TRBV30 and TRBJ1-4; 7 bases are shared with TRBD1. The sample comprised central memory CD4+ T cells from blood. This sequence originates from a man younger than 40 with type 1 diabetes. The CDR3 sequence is CAWSVSGQRNEKLFF. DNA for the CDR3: TGTGCCTGGAGTGTCTCGGGACAGAGAAATGAAAAACTGTTTTTT.